Below are 8 T cell receptor beta chains sequenced from a single sample in a study of CD8 T cells in Susac syndrome. The RNA, about 0.5 to 1 ug, was put through reverse transcription using random hexamers. TCRdb passed the immunoSEQ multiplex PCR reads through MiXCR, listing each CDR3 protein once. The top ten hold around 0.41% of the sample, which has roughly 84,000 distinct CDR3 sequences, about 96% seen once. The sequenced sample was CD8+ T cells from PBMCs. Every receptor here comes from a human donor with Susac syndrome.

The CDR3 protein is CAISEGQGPDQPQHF. CDR3 nucleotides: TGTGCCATCAGTGAGGGACAGGGACCGGATCAGCCCCAGCATTTT. This chain joins TRBV10-3 and TRBJ1-5; TRBD1 aligns across 8 bases. The germline V gene has CDR1 ENHRY and CDR2 SYGVKD. The CDR3 runs to 15 residues. After removal of 2 bases from V and 5 bases from J, the junction contained 5 bases not matched to a gene.

The chain links TRBV4-3 to TRBJ2-1; D not resolved. The germline V gene encodes CDR1 LGHNA and CDR2 YSLEER. This CDR3 region has 17 residues. V lost 0 bases to trimming and J lost 0 bases, with 12 bases between them. CDR3 protein: CASSQDPGLSSYNEQFF. Here the CDR3 DNA reads TGCGCCAGCAGCCAAGATCCGGGTTTAAGCTCCTACAATGAGCAGTTCTTC.

The rearrangement uses TRBV11-2 and TRBJ2-3; the match to TRBD2 covers 13 bases. This CDR3 contains 19 residues. The germline CDR1 and CDR2 sequences are SGHAT and FQNNGV. Unmatched junction bases numbered 12, after V lost 3 bases and J lost 3 bases. CDR3 DNA sequence: TGTGCCAGCAGCTTTCTTCCCGGACTAGCGGGAGACGGGACAGATACGCAGTATTTT. Its protein is CASSFLPGLAGDGTDTQYF.

This chain uses TRBV12-3 or TRBV12-4 with TRBJ2-1; 11 nucleotides agree with TRBD2. This CDR3 is 16 amino acids long. V lost 6 bases, J lost 12 bases, and 16 bases stayed unmatched. The CDR3 reads CASRTKGIAGGPAQFF. The CDR3 bases are TGTGCCAGCAGAACCAAAGGGATAGCGGGAGGGCCGGCGCAGTTCTTC.

This sequence joins TRBV6-2 or TRBV6-3 and TRBJ1-1; D possibly corresponds to TRBD1 (6 bases). V was pared by 5 bases and J by 5 bases, with 12 bases between. Germline CDR1 MNHEY, CDR2 SVGEGT. The CDR3 is made up of 13 amino acids. CDR3 nucleotide sequence: TGTGCCAGCAGTGACTACACAGGGACTGAAGCTTTCTTT. Amino acid sequence: CASSDYTGTEAFF.

The chain joins TRBV13 to TRBJ1-1, with unresolved D. CDR1 is PRHDT, CDR2 FYEKMQ, per germline (reference sequence). V dropped 5 bases and J dropped 1 base, with 8 bases sitting between them. The CDR3 sequence is 13 residues long. The CDR3 sequence: CASSPGWNTEAFF. CDR3 sequence (DNA): TGTGCCAGCAGCCCCGGTTGGAACACTGAAGCTTTCTTT.

The CDR3 loop reads CASSQRQGENTEAFF. The DNA for the CDR3 is TGTGCCAGCAGCCAAAGACAGGGCGAAAACACTGAAGCTTTCTTT. The gene calls are TRBV4-2 and TRBJ1-1, with TRBD1 identical over 7 bases. The CDR3 extends over 15 amino acids. CDR1 and CDR2 from the germline V gene are LGHNA and YNFKEQ. V was pared by 2 bases and J by 2 bases, with 5 bases of the junction left unmatched.

The table lists this clonotype with a count of one. The rearrangement joins TRBV7-2 to TRBJ1-1; no definite D call. The CDR3 spans 15 residues. V lost 0 bases, J lost 6 bases, and 14 bases lay in between. Germline CDR1 reads SGHTA; CDR2 reads FQGNSA. As DNA, the CDR3 is TGTGCCAGCAGCTTAGCGCGTCAGGCTAGAGCTGAAGCTTTCTTT. Its translation: CASSLARQARAEAFF.